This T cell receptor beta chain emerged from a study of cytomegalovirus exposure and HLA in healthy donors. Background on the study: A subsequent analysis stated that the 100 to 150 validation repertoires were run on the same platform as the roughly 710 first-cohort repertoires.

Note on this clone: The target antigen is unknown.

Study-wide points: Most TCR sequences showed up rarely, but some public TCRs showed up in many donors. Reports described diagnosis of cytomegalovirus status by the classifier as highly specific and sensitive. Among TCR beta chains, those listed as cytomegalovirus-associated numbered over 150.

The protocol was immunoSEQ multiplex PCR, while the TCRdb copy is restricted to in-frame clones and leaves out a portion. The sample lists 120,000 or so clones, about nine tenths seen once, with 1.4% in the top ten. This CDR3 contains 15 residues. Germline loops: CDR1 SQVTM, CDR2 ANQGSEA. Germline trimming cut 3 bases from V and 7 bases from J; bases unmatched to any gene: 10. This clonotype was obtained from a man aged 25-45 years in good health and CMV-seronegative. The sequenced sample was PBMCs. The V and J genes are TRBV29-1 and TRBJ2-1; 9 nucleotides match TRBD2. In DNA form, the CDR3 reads TGCAGCGTTGAGATGCTAGCGGGATTGGGGAATGAGCAGTTCTTC. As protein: CSVEMLAGLGNEQFF.